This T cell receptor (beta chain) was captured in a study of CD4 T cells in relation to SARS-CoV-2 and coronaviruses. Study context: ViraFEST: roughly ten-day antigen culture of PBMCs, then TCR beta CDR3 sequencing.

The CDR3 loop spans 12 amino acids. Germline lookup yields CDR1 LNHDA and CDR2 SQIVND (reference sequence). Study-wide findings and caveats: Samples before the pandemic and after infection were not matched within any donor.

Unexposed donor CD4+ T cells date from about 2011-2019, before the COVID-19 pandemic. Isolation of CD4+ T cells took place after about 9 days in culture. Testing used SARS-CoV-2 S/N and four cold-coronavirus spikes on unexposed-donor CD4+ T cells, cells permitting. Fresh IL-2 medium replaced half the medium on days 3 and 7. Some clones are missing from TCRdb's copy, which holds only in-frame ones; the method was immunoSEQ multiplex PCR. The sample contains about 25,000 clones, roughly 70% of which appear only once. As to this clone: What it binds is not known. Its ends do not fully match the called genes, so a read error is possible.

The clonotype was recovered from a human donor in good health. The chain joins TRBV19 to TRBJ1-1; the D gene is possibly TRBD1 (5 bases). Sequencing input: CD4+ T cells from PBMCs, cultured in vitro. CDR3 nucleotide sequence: TGTGCCAGTAGTATGGGTAACAGGCGGGCGAGCTTT. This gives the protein CASSMGNRRASF.